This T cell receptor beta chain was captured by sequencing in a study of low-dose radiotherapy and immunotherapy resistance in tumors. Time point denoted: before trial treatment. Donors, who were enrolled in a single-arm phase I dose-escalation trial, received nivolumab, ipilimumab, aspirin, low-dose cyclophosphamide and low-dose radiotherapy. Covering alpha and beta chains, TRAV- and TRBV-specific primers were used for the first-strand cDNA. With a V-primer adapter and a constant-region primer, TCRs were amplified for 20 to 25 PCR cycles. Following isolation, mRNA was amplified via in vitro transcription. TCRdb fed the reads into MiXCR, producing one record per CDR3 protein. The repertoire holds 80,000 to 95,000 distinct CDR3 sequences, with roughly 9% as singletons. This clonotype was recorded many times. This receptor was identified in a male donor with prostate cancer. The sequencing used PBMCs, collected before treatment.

The CDR3 sequence is CSVEGDRGSNEQFF. CDR3 DNA sequence: TGCAGCGTTGAAGGGGACAGGGGCTCCAATGAGCAGTTCTTC. The V call is TRBV29-1, the J call TRBJ2-1, with 10 bases lining up with TRBD1. Germline trimming cut 1 base from V and 6 bases from J; bases unmatched to any gene: 3. This CDR3 has 14 amino acids. Germline lookup yields CDR1 SQVTM and CDR2 ANQGSEA.